The 27 T cell receptor beta chains below were found in one sample sequenced in a study of chemoradiotherapy in HPV16-positive cancers. Sequenced by immunoSEQ multiplex PCR; TCRdb stores in-frame clones only, minus some. The repertoire holds around 13,000 clones, with about three fifths as singletons. This specimen was acquired from a patient who underwent chemoradiotherapy. The receptor source for this set is a human donor with HPV-associated anogenital cancer.

This clone was seen a few times. The V call is TRBV2, the J call TRBJ2-2, with 7 bases that match TRBD2. This CDR3 has 15 amino acids. The ends lost 8 bases at V and 3 bases at J; junction bases unmatched: 9. Germline CDR1 reads SNHLY; CDR2 reads FYNNEI. Here the CDR3 DNA reads TGTGCCAGCTGGGGGAGGGGAGCGGACACCGGGGAGCTGTTTTTT. This codes for CASWGRGADTGELFF.

The chain combines TRBV7-8 with TRBJ2-7, with 8 bases that match TRBD2. After removal of 5 bases from V and 7 bases from J, the junction contained 7 bases not matched to a gene. The length of the CDR3 is 13 residues. The germline CDR1 and CDR2 sequences are SGHVS and FQNEAQ. The CDR3 DNA follows: TGTGCCAGCAGCATCGGGGGGGCGGATGAGCAGTACTTC. This sequence encodes CASSIGGADEQYF. Full variable domain (rest looked up from reference TRBV7-8 and TRBJ2-7): GAGVSQSPRYKVAKRGQDVALRCDPISGHVSLFWYQQALGQGPEFLTYFQNEAQLDKSGLPSDRFFAERPEGSVSTLKIQRTQQEDSAVYLCASSIGGADEQYFGPGTRLTVT.

In DNA form, the CDR3 reads TGTGCCAGCAGCTTGCGTTCCCGGGTGTATCAGGGGTATGGCTACACCTTC. This codes for CASSLRSRVYQGYGYTF. The V and J genes are TRBV5-6 and TRBJ1-2, with D tentatively TRBD1 (6 bases). Trimming removed 1 base at V and 5 bases at J, with 21 bases between. The CDR3 loop spans 17 amino acids. From germline, CDR1 is SGHDT and CDR2 YYEEEE.

This chain links TRBV5-1 with TRBJ2-5; D may be TRBD1 or TRBD2 (5 bases each). Germline V gives CDR1 SGHRS, CDR2 YFSETQ. Trimming cost V 0 bases and J 3 bases, with 9 bases left between them. The length of the CDR3 is 14 residues. The DNA for the CDR3 is TGCGCCAGCAGCTTGGGAGGGGTGAAAGAGACCCAGTACTTC. Amino acid sequence: CASSLGGVKETQYF.

This chain uses TRBV30 with TRBJ1-2; 7 nucleotides align to TRBD1. J was trimmed by 5 bases and V by 7 bases; bases with no gene match: 28. Germline lookup yields CDR1 GTSNPN and CDR2 SVGIG (reference sequence). CDR3 length: 19 residues. This CDR3 reads CASLQRVKTGPQLTYGYTF. In DNA form, the CDR3 reads TGTGCCTCCCTCCAAAGGGTCAAGACAGGGCCCCAGTTAACTTATGGCTACACCTTC.

The rearrangement joins TRBV28 to TRBJ2-1; 9 bases agree with TRBD2. Germline CDR1 MDHEN, CDR2 SYDVKM. CDR3 length: 16 residues. With V trimmed by 2 bases and J by 7 bases, 9 bases remained unmatched. In nucleotides, the CDR3 is TGTGCCAGCAGTTTAGTAGGCGGGAGGGTAGGGAATGAGCAGTTCTTC. Residues: CASSLVGGRVGNEQFF.

The chain couples TRBV4-1 to TRBJ1-6; D may be TRBD1 (6 bases). The germline CDR1 and CDR2 sequences are MGHRA and YSYEKL. The CDR3 totals 14 residues. V lost 3 bases to trimming and J lost 8 bases, with 11 bases between them. For the CDR3, the DNA is TGCGCCAGCAGCCAGGGACATGGTGATTCACCCCTCCACTTT. Encoded protein: CASSQGHGDSPLHF.

The rearrangement links TRBV5-1 to TRBJ2-3; weak D call: TRBD2 (5 bases). Trimming left V 2 bases short and J 3 bases short, with 13 bases between. This CDR3 contains 15 residues. Germline CDR1 and CDR2: SGHRS and YFSETQ. The CDR3 loop reads CASSFGGNPTDTQYF. Here the CDR3 DNA reads TGCGCCAGCAGCTTCGGAGGCAACCCTACAGATACGCAGTATTTT.

This chain connects TRBV15 to TRBJ1-2, with D unclear. Trimming stripped 0 bases from V and 6 bases from J, with 11 bases between. Germline CDR1 LNHNV, CDR2 YYDKDF (reference sequence). The CDR3 has 14 residues. The CDR3 region is CATSRDSEYDGYTF. CDR3 DNA sequence: TGTGCCACCAGCAGAGATTCCGAGTACGATGGCTACACCTTC. The whole variable domain, filled in from reference TRBV15 and TRBJ1-2, reads DAMVIQNPRYQVTQFGKPVTLSCSQTLNHNVMYWYQQKSSQAPKLLFHYYDKDFNNEADTPDNFQSRRPNTSFCFLDIRSPGLGDTAMYLCATSRDSEYDGYTFGSGTRLTVV.

The V gene is TRBV7-8, the J gene TRBJ2-7, with D possibly being TRBD2 (5 bases). The V gene's germline CDR1 is SGHVS and CDR2 FQNEAQ. The CDR3 length is 16 residues. V gave up 4 bases and J gave up 5 bases, with 21 bases separating them. CDR3 in amino acids: CASSSPTAAAPHEQYF. The DNA for the CDR3 is TGTGCCAGCAGCTCCCCTACAGCGGCCGCGCCCCACGAGCAGTACTTC.

The genes are TRBV9 and TRBJ2-5, with D perhaps TRBD2 (5 bases). The CDR3 sequence is 15 residues long. CDR1 is SGDLS and CDR2 is YYNGEE in the germline V gene. V lost 4 bases and J lost 3, with 16 bases in between. The CDR3 nucleotides read TGTGCCAGCAGCCCCAACCCAACCGGGGAAGAGACCCAGTACTTC. Translation: CASSPNPTGEETQYF. The variable domain in full, completed from reference TRBV9 and TRBJ2-5, reads DSGVTQTPKHLITATGQRVTLRCSPRSGDLSVYWYQQSLDQGLQFLIQYYNGEERAKGNILERFSAQQFPDLHSELNLSSLELGDSALYFCASSPNPTGEETQYFGPGTRLLVL.

This clone was seen only a few times. J is TRBJ1-1 and V is TRBV6-6; no reliable D call. This CDR3 region has 13 residues. The V end was cut by 7 bases, the J end by 0 bases, with 9 bases between. Germline CDR1 is MNHNY and CDR2 is SVGAGI (reference sequence). The CDR3 DNA follows: TGTGCCAGCACCCCGTACATGAACACTGAAGCTTTCTTT. As protein: CASTPYMNTEAFF.

The V and J genes are TRBV2 and TRBJ2-5; D ambiguous. Germline CDR1 is SNHLY and CDR2 is FYNNEI. The germline V and J ends were trimmed by 4 bases and 5 bases, with 11 bases remaining between them. The CDR3 has 13 amino acids. Written as DNA, the CDR3 is TGTGCCAGCAGTGCGGGCGAGGCGGAGACCCAGTACTTC. Its translation: CASSAGEAETQYF.

The chain has TRBV27 and TRBJ2-5; 8 bases align to TRBD2. CDR1 is MNHEY and CDR2 is SMNVEV in the germline V gene (reference sequence). The CDR3 contains 16 residues. V shed 5 bases, J shed 0 bases, and the junction held 8 bases outside the gene matches. The CDR3 is CASSPTAGVYQETQYF. CDR3 nucleotide sequence: TGTGCCAGCAGTCCTACAGCGGGGGTATACCAAGAGACCCAGTACTTC.

This chain uses TRBV14 with TRBJ2-1; no clear D. This CDR3 comprises 17 residues. Germline CDR1 reads SGHDN; CDR2 reads FVKESK. V dropped 0 bases and J dropped 0 bases, with 12 bases sitting between them. CDR3 protein: CASSQDSLRSSYNEQFF. CDR3 bases: TGTGCCAGCAGCCAAGACAGTTTACGGAGCTCCTACAATGAGCAGTTCTTC. Filled out from reference TRBV14 and TRBJ2-1, the complete variable domain reads EAGVTQFPSHSVIEKGQTVTLRCDPISGHDNLYWYRRVMGKEIKFLLHFVKESKQDESGMPNNRFLAERTGGTYSTLKVQPAELEDSGVYFCASSQDSLRSSYNEQFFGPGTRLTVL.

V is TRBV28 and J is TRBJ2-4, with D maybe TRBD1 (6 bases). This CDR3 comprises 16 residues. Germline assignment: CDR1 MDHEN and CDR2 SYDVKM. Trimming removed 4 bases from V and 1 base from J, with 14 bases in between. In DNA form, the CDR3 reads TGTGCCAGCAGTTCAAGAGGGGGATATGCCAAAAACATTCAGTACTTC. Translating it yields CASSSRGGYAKNIQYF.

V is TRBV7-8 and J is TRBJ2-7; 9 bases map to TRBD2. Trimming at V came to 5 bases and at J to 2 bases, leaving 4 bases not matched to a gene. Germline CDR1 is SGHVS and CDR2 is FQNEAQ. CDR3 length equals 14 residues. The CDR3 reads CASSNSGGTYEQYF. The DNA for the CDR3 is TGTGCCAGCAGCAATAGCGGGGGAACCTACGAGCAGTACTTC.

The V call is TRBV11-2, the J call TRBJ1-4; 8 bases are a match to TRBD1. This CDR3 has 14 amino acids. Trimming at V came to 0 bases and at J to 10 bases, leaving 4 bases not matched to a gene. Germline CDR1 SGHAT, CDR2 FQNNGV. CDR3 region: CASSLDPGGSKLFF. The CDR3 DNA follows: TGTGCCAGCAGCTTAGATCCAGGGGGCTCAAAACTGTTTTTT. Filled out from reference TRBV11-2 and TRBJ1-4, the complete variable domain reads EAGVAQSPRYKIIEKRQSVAFWCNPISGHATLYWYQQILGQGPKLLIQFQNNGVVDDSQLPKDRFSAERLKGVDSTLKIQPAKLEDSAVYLCASSLDPGGSKLFFGSGTQLSVL.

The chain joins TRBV19 to TRBJ1-1, with TRBD1 as a possible D gene (6 bases). The CDR3 loop spans 13 amino acids. Germline loops: CDR1 LNHDA, CDR2 SQIVND (reference sequence). V gave up 5 bases and J gave up 1 base, with 8 bases separating them. The CDR3 coding sequence is TGTGCCAGTAGTGAGACAGGGAACACTGAAGCTTTCTTT. Translating it yields CASSETGNTEAFF. Looking up the rest from reference TRBV19 and TRBJ1-1 gives the full variable domain: DGGITQSPKYLFRKEGQNVTLSCEQNLNHDAMYWYRQDPGQGLRLIYYSQIVNDFQKGDIAEGYSVSREKKESFPLTVTSAQKNPTAFYLCASSETGNTEAFFGQGTRLTVV.

The chain employs TRBV5-1 and TRBJ2-3; 9 bases agree with TRBD2. From germline, CDR1 is SGHRS and CDR2 YFSETQ. This CDR3 is built from 13 residues. V lost 8 bases and J lost 5; bases outside the gene matches: 6. The CDR3 DNA follows: TGCGCCAGTTCGAGCGGGGGGAAAGATACGCAGTATTTT. This encodes CASSSGGKDTQYF.

This clone was counted only a few times. The chain joins TRBV28 to TRBJ2-1, with 11 nucleotides matching TRBD2. Germline CDR1 MDHEN, CDR2 SYDVKM. The CDR3 spans 18 residues. J lost 5 bases, V lost 5 bases, and 14 bases had no gene match. DNA for the CDR3: TGTGCCAGCAGTCTCCCAAGCCTACTAGCGGGAGTTAACAATGAGCAGTTCTTC. It yields the protein CASSLPSLLAGVNNEQFF.

The V gene is TRBV27, the J gene TRBJ2-3; 13 bases match TRBD2. Looked up from germline, CDR1 is MNHEY and CDR2 is SMNVEV (reference sequence). Trimming cost V 5 bases and J 1 base; bases outside gene matches: 9. The CDR3 totals 18 residues. CDR3 coding DNA: TGTGCCAGCAGTCCCCTCATACTAGCGGGAGGGGGCACAGATACGCAGTATTTT. Its protein is CASSPLILAGGGTDTQYF.

This clone was counted a few times. The V call is TRBV5-5, the J call TRBJ1-2; 9 positions agree with TRBD1. The CDR3 runs 13 residues. Trimming cost V 3 bases and J 8 bases; bases outside gene matches: 5. CDR1 SGHKS and CDR2 YYEKEE come from the germline V gene (reference sequence). The CDR3 coding sequence is TGTGCCAGCAGCTGGGGACAGGGCGAGGGCTACACCTTC. As protein: CASSWGQGEGYTF.

The genes are TRBV29-1 and TRBJ1-1; the D is unclear. This CDR3 region has 10 residues. Germline V gene sequence: CDR1 SQVTM, CDR2 ANQGSEA. Deletions cut 5 bases from V and 1 base from J, with 2 bases between. CDR3 loop: CSVKNTEAFF. The CDR3 nucleotides are TGCAGCGTTAAGAACACTGAAGCTTTCTTT. Based on the CDR3 plus reference TRBV29-1 and TRBJ1-1, the full variable domain is SAVISQKPSRDICQRGTSLTIQCQVDSQVTMMFWYRQQPGQSLTLIATANQGSEATYESGFVIDKFPISRPNLTFSTLTVSNMSPEDSSIYLCSVKNTEAFFGQGTRLTVV.

This sequence joins TRBV28 and TRBJ2-2; no reliable D call. Trimming left V 2 bases short and J 8 bases short, with 6 bases between. Germline V CDR1 and CDR2: MDHEN, SYDVKM. This CDR3 contains 12 residues. CDR3 sequence: CASSLNGGELFF. The CDR3 nucleotides are TGTGCCAGCAGTTTAAACGGGGGGGAGCTGTTTTTT.

The V call is TRBV5-5, the J call TRBJ2-5, with D tentatively TRBD1 or TRBD2 (5 bases each). V was trimmed by 4 bases and J by 2 bases, leaving 12 bases between them. The CDR3 sequence is 14 residues long. In germline, CDR1 is SGHKS, CDR2 YYEKEE (reference sequence). CDR3 sequence: CASSQEWGQETQYF. The CDR3 nucleotides are TGTGCCAGCAGCCAGGAGTGGGGGCAAGAGACCCAGTACTTC.

The table lists this clone with a count of one. As DNA, the CDR3 is TGTGCCAGCCGGGCGGGGAGGGCCCCCCAAGAGACCCAGTACTTC. This sequence encodes CASRAGRAPQETQYF. The rearrangement links TRBV7-6 to TRBJ2-5; 7 nucleotides agree with TRBD2. V trimming: 8 bases; J trimming: 1 base; junction bases outside the gene matches: 10. Per germline, CDR1 SGHVS and CDR2 FNYEAQ. The CDR3 totals 15 residues.